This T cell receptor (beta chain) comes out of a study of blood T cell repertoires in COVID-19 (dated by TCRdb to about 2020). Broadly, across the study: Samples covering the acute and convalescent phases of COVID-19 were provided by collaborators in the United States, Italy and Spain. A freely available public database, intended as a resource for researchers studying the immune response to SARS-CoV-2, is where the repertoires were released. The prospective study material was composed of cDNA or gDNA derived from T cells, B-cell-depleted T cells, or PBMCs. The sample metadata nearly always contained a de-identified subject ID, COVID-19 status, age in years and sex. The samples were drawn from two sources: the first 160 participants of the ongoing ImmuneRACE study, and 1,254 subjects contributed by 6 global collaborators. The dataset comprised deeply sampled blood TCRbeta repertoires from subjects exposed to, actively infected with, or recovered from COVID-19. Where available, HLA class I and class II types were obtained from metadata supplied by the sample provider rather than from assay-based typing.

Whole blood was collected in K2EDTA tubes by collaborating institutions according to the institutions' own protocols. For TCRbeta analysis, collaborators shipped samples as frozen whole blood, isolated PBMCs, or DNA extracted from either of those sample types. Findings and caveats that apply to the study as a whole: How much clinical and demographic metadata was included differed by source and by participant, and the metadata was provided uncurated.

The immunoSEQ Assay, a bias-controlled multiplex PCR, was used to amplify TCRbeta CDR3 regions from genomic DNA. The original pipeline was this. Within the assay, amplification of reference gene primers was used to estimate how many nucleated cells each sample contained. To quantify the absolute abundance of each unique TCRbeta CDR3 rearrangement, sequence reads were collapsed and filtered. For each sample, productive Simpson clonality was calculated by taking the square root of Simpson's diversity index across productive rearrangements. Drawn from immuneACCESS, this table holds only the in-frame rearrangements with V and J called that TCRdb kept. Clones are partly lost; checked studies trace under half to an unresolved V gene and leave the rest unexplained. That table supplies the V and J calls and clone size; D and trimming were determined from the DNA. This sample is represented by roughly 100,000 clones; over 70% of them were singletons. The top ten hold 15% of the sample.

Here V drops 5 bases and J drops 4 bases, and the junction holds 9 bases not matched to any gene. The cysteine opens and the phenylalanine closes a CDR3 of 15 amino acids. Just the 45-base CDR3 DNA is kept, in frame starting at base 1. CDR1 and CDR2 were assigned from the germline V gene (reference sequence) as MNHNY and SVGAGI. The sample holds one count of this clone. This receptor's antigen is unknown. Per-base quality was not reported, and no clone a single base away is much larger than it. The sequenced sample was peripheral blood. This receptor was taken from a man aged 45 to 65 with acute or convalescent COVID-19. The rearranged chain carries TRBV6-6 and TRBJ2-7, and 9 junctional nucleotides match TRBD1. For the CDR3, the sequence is CASSTAGTGIYEQYF. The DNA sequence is TGTGCCAGCAGTACGGCCGGGACAGGGATTTACGAGCAGTACTTC.